These 16 T cell receptor beta chains were all obtained from the same sample, sequenced in a study of cytomegalovirus exposure and HLA in healthy donors. Primers for the PCR totalled 60 Vbeta and 13 Jbeta. The table came from immunoSEQ multiplex PCR; TCRdb's copy has only in-frame clones and leaves some out. The sample gives around 160,000 clones, almost 80% of which show up once; over 11% is in the top ten. The sample consisted of PBMCs. The receptors were gathered from a man over 45 in good health and CMV-seropositive.

This rearrangement joins TRBV14 to TRBJ2-2; possibly TRBD2 for D (5 bases). Germline V gene sequence: CDR1 SGHDN, CDR2 FVKESK. This CDR3 has 15 residues. V shed 0 bases and J shed 1 base, with 6 bases lying between them. The CDR3 bases are TGTGCCAGCAGCCAAGAGAGGGTGAACACCGGGGAGCTGTTTTTT. Residues: CASSQERVNTGELFF.

V gene TRBV20-1 combines with J gene TRBJ1-6, with no clear D. The CDR3 runs 11 residues. Looked up from germline, CDR1 is DFQATT and CDR2 is SNEGSKA (reference sequence). Trimming stripped 3 bases from V and 5 bases from J, with 2 bases between. The CDR3 DNA reads TGCAGTGCTAGCGATAATTCACCCCTCCACTTT. Translating gives CSASDNSPLHF.

The V call is TRBV29-1, the J call TRBJ2-2; TRBD2 aligns across 10 bases. The CDR3 is 16 residues long. Germline-derived CDR1 and CDR2 are SQVTM and ANQGSEA. The V gene end was trimmed by 1 base and the J gene end by 4 bases; junction bases not matched to a gene: 6. CDR3 amino acids: CSVEALAGGTTGELFF. Written as DNA, the CDR3 is TGCAGCGTTGAAGCGTTAGCGGGGGGCACCACCGGGGAGCTGTTTTTT.

This chain uses TRBV7-8 with TRBJ1-1; 8 bases are shared with TRBD1. The CDR3 runs to 14 residues. Germline V gene data show CDR1 as SGHVS and CDR2 as FQNEAQ. Trimming cost V 4 bases and J 0 bases; bases outside gene matches: 1. The CDR3 sequence is CASSSDRVNTEAFF. CDR3 sequence (DNA): TGTGCCAGCAGCTCGGACAGGGTGAACACTGAAGCTTTCTTT.

As DNA, the CDR3 is TGTGCCAGCAGCCCAGCAGGACAGCGCAATTCACCCCTCCACTTT. Its protein is CASSPAGQRNSPLHF. This chain links TRBV7-2 with TRBJ1-6; tentative D call: TRBD1 (6 bases). This CDR3 region has 15 residues. Trimming removed 5 bases from V and 7 bases from J, with 15 bases in between. Germline assignment: CDR1 SGHTA and CDR2 FQGNSA.

The chain combines TRBV19 with TRBJ2-1, with D unclear. Germline CDR1 LNHDA, CDR2 SQIVND (reference sequence). The CDR3 has 14 residues. Trimming removed 7 bases from V and 5 bases from J, with 15 bases in between. The CDR3 here is CASIGLGRNNEQFF. The CDR3 DNA reads as TGTGCCAGTATTGGTTTGGGCAGAAACAATGAGCAGTTCTTC.

V gene TRBV2 combines with J gene TRBJ2-3; D gene uncertain. Trimming took off 3 bases at V and 1 base at J, with 11 bases between the two ends. CDR3 length equals 15 residues. The germline V gene encodes CDR1 SNHLY and CDR2 FYNNEI. The CDR3 coding sequence is TGTGCCAGCAGTGATATCTACGTTGGCACAGATACGCAGTATTTT. It translates to CASSDIYVGTDTQYF. The variable domain in full, completed from reference TRBV2 and TRBJ2-3, reads EPEVTQTPSHQVTQMGQEVILRCVPISNHLYFYWYRQILGQKVEFLVSFYNNEISEKSEIFDDQFSVERPDGSNFTLKIRSTKLEDSAMYFCASSDIYVGTDTQYFGPGTRLTVL.

The chain recombines TRBV5-4 with TRBJ2-7, with 9 bases that match TRBD1. Germline V CDR1 and CDR2: SGHNT, YYREEE (reference sequence). The CDR3 is made up of 15 amino acids. The trim removed 4 bases at V and 4 bases at J, leaving 9 bases unmatched. CDR3 region: CASSPLRDRAYEQYF. CDR3 DNA: TGTGCCAGCAGCCCCCTCCGGGACAGGGCGTACGAGCAGTACTTC.

The rearrangement joins TRBV9 to TRBJ2-3, with TRBD2 matching 11 bases. V shed 3 bases, J shed 4 bases, and the junction held 10 bases outside the gene matches. Germline V gene sequence: CDR1 SGDLS, CDR2 YYNGEE. The CDR3 contains 17 residues. CDR3 DNA: TGTGCCAGCAGCGACCCTCTAGCGGGGGGCGGGTCAGATACGCAGTATTTT. Translation: CASSDPLAGGGSDTQYF.

The chain carries TRBV12-5 and TRBJ1-2, with D tentatively TRBD1 (5 bases). This CDR3 region has 18 residues. CDR1 LGHNT and CDR2 FRNRAP come from the germline V gene. The V and J ends lost 0 bases and 0 bases respectively, with 17 bases between them. In DNA, the CDR3 is TGTGCTAGTGGTTTGGTAACGGGGCGGGAACCTTCTAACTATGGCTACACCTTC. This codes for CASGLVTGREPSNYGYTF.

This clone was recorded a few times. The V gene is TRBV4-2, the J gene TRBJ2-1; 9 nucleotides match TRBD2. The CDR3 totals 15 residues. CDR1 and CDR2 (germline): LGHNA, YNFKEQ. With V trimmed by 1 base and J by 4 bases, 2 bases remained unmatched. The CDR3 region has the DNA TGTGCCAGCAGCCAAGGCGGGGGGGGATACAATGAGCAGTTCTTC. Amino acid sequence: CASSQGGGGYNEQFF.

This chain uses TRBV7-8 with TRBJ1-1; no clear D. The germline gives CDR1 SGHVS, CDR2 FQNEAQ. The CDR3 covers 13 residues. V was shortened by 1 base and J by 10 bases, with 13 bases between the two germline ends. CDR3 loop: CASSLGQRRRAFF. The CDR3, as DNA: TGTGCCAGCAGCTTAGGGCAGCGCCGACGAGCTTTCTTT.

The chain employs TRBV11-2 and TRBJ1-1; D remains ambiguous. Per germline, CDR1 SGHAT and CDR2 FQNNGV. The CDR3 consists of 14 residues. Trimming removed 5 bases from V and 7 bases from J, with 17 bases in between. The CDR3 coding sequence is TGTGCCAGCAGCCCGGCGATAGGCGGATTTGAAGCTTTCTTT. It codes for CASSPAIGGFEAFF.

This chain links TRBV28 with TRBJ2-7; 7 bases fit TRBD1. The CDR3 runs 14 residues. The ends lost 5 bases at V and 7 bases at J; junction bases unmatched: 11. Germline CDR1 MDHEN, CDR2 SYDVKM. CDR3 region: CASSGPGQLTEQYF. The CDR3 nucleotides are TGTGCCAGCAGTGGACCGGGACAGCTAACGGAGCAGTACTTC.

This clone showed up just once. The chain has TRBV4-1 and TRBJ2-3, with 13 bases lining up with TRBD2. CDR3 length equals 17 residues. CDR1 is MGHRA, CDR2 YSYEKL, per germline. The V gene end was trimmed by 2 bases and the J gene end by 3 bases; junction bases not matched to a gene: 5. CDR3 DNA: TGCGCCAGCAGCCAACAGGGACTAGCGGGGTTAACAGATACGCAGTATTTT. Translation: CASSQQGLAGLTDTQYF.

The V and J genes are TRBV13 and TRBJ2-1; no clear D gene. The V end was cut by 0 bases, the J end by 0 bases, with 6 bases between. The CDR3 covers 15 residues. Germline V gene data show CDR1 as PRHDT and CDR2 as FYEKMQ (reference sequence). This CDR3 is CASSLGRSSYNEQFF. CDR3 nucleotides: TGTGCCAGCAGCTTAGGGCGAAGCTCCTACAATGAGCAGTTCTTC.